Shown below are 5 T cell receptor beta chains from a single sample sequenced in a study of blood T cell repertoires in COVID-19. TCRdb's table, derived via immunoSEQ multiplex PCR, lists solely in-frame clones and lacks some. The sample records approximately 280,000 clones, 85% to 90% being singletons. Sequenced: peripheral blood. These receptors were obtained from a man between 35 and 55 years old with acute or convalescent COVID-19.

The V call is TRBV11-2, the J call TRBJ1-6; 7 bases match TRBD1. J lost 4 bases, V lost 5 bases, and 8 bases had no gene match. Germline assignment: CDR1 SGHAT and CDR2 FQNNGV. The CDR3 loop spans 16 amino acids. The DNA of the CDR3 is TGTGCCAGCAGCCTGAGTCAGGGACAGTATAATTCACCCCTCCACTTT. Its protein is CASSLSQGQYNSPLHF. Combining the CDR3 with reference TRBV11-2 and TRBJ1-6 gives the whole variable domain EAGVAQSPRYKIIEKRQSVAFWCNPISGHATLYWYQQILGQGPKLLIQFQNNGVVDDSQLPKDRFSAERLKGVDSTLKIQPAKLEDSAVYLCASSLSQGQYNSPLHFGNGTRLTVT.

V and J are TRBV5-6 and TRBJ2-2; D is possibly TRBD2 (6 bases). CDR3 length equals 15 residues. V lost 4 bases and J lost 2, with 12 bases in between. Germline V gene lookup returns CDR1 SGHDT and CDR2 YYEEEE. Here the CDR3 DNA reads TGTGCCAGCAGCGTGGGACTTCCTAACACCGGGGAGCTGTTTTTT. It yields the protein CASSVGLPNTGELFF.

This rearrangement joins TRBV5-1 to TRBJ2-6; D not resolved. Per the germline V gene, CDR1 is SGHRS and CDR2 is YFSETQ. Deletions cut 4 bases from V and 0 bases from J, with 14 bases between. The CDR3 runs 17 residues. The CDR3 sequence: CASSLFYSGSGANVLTF. As DNA, the CDR3 is TGCGCCAGCAGCCTGTTCTACTCGGGCTCTGGGGCCAACGTCCTGACTTTC.

V gene TRBV5-6 combines with J gene TRBJ1-2; a weak D match, TRBD1 (5 bases). Deletions cut 4 bases from V and 5 bases from J, with 15 bases between. This CDR3 is 14 amino acids long. Germline assignment: CDR1 SGHDT and CDR2 YYEEEE. In DNA, the CDR3 is TGTGCCAGCAGCCGATCCGGGACTGTATATGGCTACACCTTC. Translating gives CASSRSGTVYGYTF. The variable domain in full, with the rest retrieved from reference TRBV5-6 and TRBJ1-2, is DAGVTQSPTHLIKTRGQQVTLRCSPKSGHDTVSWYQQALGQGPQFIFQYYEEEERQRGNFPDRFSGHQFPNYSSELNVNALLLGDSALYLCASSRSGTVYGYTFGSGTRLTVV.

CDR3 coding DNA: TGTGCCAGCAGTTCTGCGGGACAGGGGCAAGAAAAACTGTTTTTT. Translated, it gives CASSSAGQGQEKLFF. The chain carries TRBV27 and TRBJ1-4; 10 nucleotides match TRBD1. Germline V gene data show CDR1 as MNHEY and CDR2 as SMNVEV (reference sequence). This CDR3 contains 15 residues. V lost 4 bases, J lost 8 bases, and 7 bases stayed unmatched.